This T cell receptor beta chain was captured by sequencing in a study of T cell responses to AZD1222 COVID-19 vaccine. Broader study findings: Within unmutated variant regions lay the reported targets of nearly half of spike-specific TCRs. Just a handful of people given AZD1222 tested seropositive at baseline. The donor cohort was predominantly white British with a female majority, and clonal diversity may have been underestimated.

Repertoires were generated with immunoSEQ multiplex PCR, while TCRdb's copy carries only in-frame clones and drops some. Among tens of thousands of clones, roughly 88% were seen once, and the ten largest hold about 3%. Notes on this clone: The target antigen is unknown.

The CDR3 extends over 13 amino acids. V dropped 3 bases and J dropped 10 bases, with 15 bases sitting between them. In germline, CDR1 is LGHNA, CDR2 YNFKEQ. The chain is built from TRBV4-2 and TRBJ1-1; the D gene is possibly TRBD1 (6 bases). The sequence derives from an adult who received the AZD1222 COVID-19 vaccine. Sequences were derived from peripheral blood, sampled 28 days after the second AZD1222 dose. DNA for the CDR3: TGTGCCAGCAGCCAGGCCCCCGGGGGGCGAGCTTTCTTT. Its translation is CASSQAPGGRAFF.